The 32 T cell receptor beta chains given below trace back to one sample, sequenced in a study of blood T cell repertoires in COVID-19. Libraries were prepared by immunoSEQ multiplex PCR; TCRdb keeps only in-frame clonotypes and omits some of them. Here the sample spans about 230,000 clones, 85% being singletons. Specimen: peripheral blood. Receptors originate from a man aged 35 to 55 with acute or convalescent COVID-19.

This rearrangement joins TRBV7-9 to TRBJ1-1; D not resolved. The CDR3 extends over 11 amino acids. V shed 2 bases and J shed 7 bases, with 5 bases lying between them. CDR1 SEHNR and CDR2 FQNEAQ come from the germline V gene (reference sequence). The CDR3 loop reads CASSLKSEAFF. The CDR3 bases are TGTGCCAGCAGCTTAAAGAGTGAAGCTTTCTTT.

The genes are TRBV19 and TRBJ2-1, with 11 bases identical to TRBD2. V was pared by 8 bases and J by 9 bases, with 6 bases of the junction left unmatched. The CDR3 length is 13 residues. Germline values: CDR1 LNHDA, CDR2 SQIVND (reference sequence). The DNA of the CDR3 is TGTGCCAGTCGGTTAGCGGGGGGGCGTGAGCAGTTCTTC. Its translation is CASRLAGGREQFF. The whole variable domain, remainder taken from reference TRBV19 and TRBJ2-1, is DGGITQSPKYLFRKEGQNVTLSCEQNLNHDAMYWYRQDPGQGLRLIYYSQIVNDFQKGDIAEGYSVSREKKESFPLTVTSAQKNPTAFYLCASRLAGGREQFFGPGTRLTVL.

This chain uses TRBV7-2 with TRBJ2-1; 9 bases agree with TRBD1. Trimming at V came to 6 bases and at J to 7 bases, leaving 10 bases not matched to a gene. Germline lookup yields CDR1 SGHTA and CDR2 FQGNSA. The CDR3 is 15 amino acids. CDR3 nucleotides: TGTGCCAGCAGACCTAAGGACAGGGGTGTGAATGAGCAGTTCTTC. Translating it yields CASRPKDRGVNEQFF.

The chain carries TRBV2 and TRBJ2-4; TRBD2 matches at 8 bases. From germline, CDR1 is SNHLY and CDR2 FYNNEI. The CDR3 has 15 amino acids. The trim removed 10 bases at V and 0 bases at J, leaving 8 bases unmatched. This CDR3 is CATRGGLLAKNIQYF. In DNA form, the CDR3 reads TGTGCCACCCGGGGGGGGCTACTAGCCAAAAACATTCAGTACTTC. The full variable domain, completed using reference TRBV2 and TRBJ2-4, is EPEVTQTPSHQVTQMGQEVILRCVPISNHLYFYWYRQILGQKVEFLVSFYNNEISEKSEIFDDQFSVERPDGSNFTLKIRSTKLEDSAMYFCATRGGLLAKNIQYFGAGTRLSVL.

This chain uses TRBV2 with TRBJ1-5, with D tentatively TRBD1 (6 bases). Germline assignment: CDR1 SNHLY and CDR2 FYNNEI. The ends were cut back, 7 bases at V and 11 bases at J, with 12 bases in the middle. The CDR3 consists of 11 residues. The CDR3, as DNA: TGTGCCAGCACACAGGGCGCGACCCAGCATTTT. It codes for CASTQGATQHF.

The chain carries TRBV13 and TRBJ2-7, with TRBD1 identical over 7 bases. Germline V gene sequence: CDR1 PRHDT, CDR2 FYEKMQ (reference sequence). Losses at the gene ends were 3 bases for V and 6 bases for J; bases not matched to a gene: 8. CDR3 length: 14 residues. The CDR3 loop reads CASSLTGKGVEQYF. Here the CDR3 DNA reads TGTGCCAGCAGCTTGACAGGGAAGGGGGTCGAGCAGTACTTC.

The chain recombines TRBV29-1 with TRBJ1-5; D gene ambiguous. Deletions cut 6 bases from V and 2 bases from J, with 14 bases between. The CDR3 runs to 14 residues. Germline CDR1 is SQVTM and CDR2 is ANQGSEA. CDR3 DNA: TGCAGCGTCTCCGAGAAGAGGGGCAATCAGCCCCAGCATTTT. This gives the protein CSVSEKRGNQPQHF. Full variable domain (rest looked up from reference TRBV29-1 and TRBJ1-5): SAVISQKPSRDICQRGTSLTIQCQVDSQVTMMFWYRQQPGQSLTLIATANQGSEATYESGFVIDKFPISRPNLTFSTLTVSNMSPEDSSIYLCSVSEKRGNQPQHFGDGTRLSIL.

J is TRBJ2-7 and V is TRBV7-9; D gene ambiguous. The CDR3 runs to 14 residues. Trimming left V 0 bases short and J 2 bases short, with 8 bases between. Germline-derived CDR1 and CDR2 are SEHNR and FQNEAQ (reference sequence). The CDR3 nucleotides are TGTGCCAGCAGCTTAGCGTCGAGAGCCTACGAGCAGTACTTC. Translation gives CASSLASRAYEQYF.

The chain couples TRBV7-9 to TRBJ1-2; 7 nucleotides match TRBD1. Germline values: CDR1 SEHNR, CDR2 FQNEAQ (reference sequence). Trimming removed 1 base from V and 5 bases from J; junction bases left unmatched: 7. This CDR3 has 15 amino acids. CDR3 region: CASSLEAGQNYGYTF. Here the CDR3 DNA reads TGTGCCAGCAGCTTAGAGGCGGGACAGAATTATGGCTACACCTTC.

As to this clone: Different DNA sequences within this sample yield the same CDR3. V is TRBV6-1 and J is TRBJ1-6; TRBD1 matches at 10 bases. The CDR3 loop spans 15 amino acids. The ends lost 3 bases at V and 7 bases at J; junction bases unmatched: 3. Germline-derived CDR1 and CDR2 are MNHNS and SASEGT. As DNA, the CDR3 is TGTGCCAGCAGTGAGAGGACAGGGGGAAATTCACCCCTCCACTTT. Translation: CASSERTGGNSPLHF.

The genes are TRBV29-1 and TRBJ1-4; D is unclear. The CDR3 extends over 11 amino acids. From germline, CDR1 is SQVTM and CDR2 ANQGSEA. Trimming stripped 7 bases from V and 8 bases from J, with 11 bases between. In DNA form, the CDR3 reads TGCAGCGGTGAGGCGGGGGAAAAACTGTTTTTT. This codes for CSGEAGEKLFF.

The chain carries TRBV11-2 and TRBJ1-4, with 8 bases fitting TRBD1. This CDR3 is 15 amino acids long. Losses at the gene ends were 5 bases for V and 4 bases for J; bases not matched to a gene: 6. Germline CDR1 is SGHAT and CDR2 is FQNNGV. CDR3 coding DNA: TGTGCCAGCAGCCAAGTCGGACAGGGTAATGAAAAACTGTTTTTT. This translates into CASSQVGQGNEKLFF.

This sequence joins TRBV6-5 and TRBJ1-1; a possible D gene is TRBD1 (5 bases). Germline loops: CDR1 MNHEY, CDR2 SVGAGI. The CDR3 extends over 13 amino acids. V lost 6 bases, J lost 2 bases, and 10 bases lay in between. The CDR3 loop reads CASRRTFNTEAFF. The CDR3 coding sequence is TGTGCCAGCAGAAGGACATTTAACACTGAAGCTTTCTTT.

This clone was counted only a few times. V is TRBV3-1 (or the pseudogene TRBV3-2) and J is TRBJ1-6; D is ambiguous. In germline, CDR1 is LGHDT, CDR2 YNNKEL (reference sequence). The CDR3 covers 15 residues. V was pared by 4 bases and J by 9 bases, with 16 bases between. CDR3 protein: CASSPKSGFTSPLHF. DNA for the CDR3: TGTGCCAGCAGCCCGAAGTCCGGGTTTACTTCACCCCTCCACTTT.

The rearrangement joins TRBV6-1 to TRBJ1-6; 10 bases agree with TRBD1. The V segment lost 5 bases and the J segment 7 bases; nucleotides outside the gene matches: 5. Germline loops: CDR1 MNHNS, CDR2 SASEGT. The CDR3 runs to 15 residues. The CDR3 reads CASSFPGQGNSPLHF. The DNA of the CDR3 is TGTGCCAGCAGTTTCCCGGGACAGGGGAATTCACCCCTCCACTTT.

The chain is built from TRBV3-1 (or the pseudogene TRBV3-2) and TRBJ2-5, with 9 bases matching TRBD1. Germline CDR1 LGHDT, CDR2 YNNKEL (reference sequence). The V gene end was trimmed by 5 bases and the J gene end by 4 bases; junction bases not matched to a gene: 5. This CDR3 region has 14 residues. CDR3 sequence reads: CASSRQGGGETQYF. The CDR3 DNA is TGTGCCAGCAGCAGACAGGGGGGAGGAGAGACCCAGTACTTC.

The chain combines TRBV11-3 with TRBJ1-1; unclear D gene. CDR3 length: 13 amino acids. CDR1 and CDR2 (germline): SGHNT, YENEEA. V was cut by 5 bases and J by 2 bases, with 9 bases left in between. CDR3 in amino acids: CASSPSKNTEAFF. The CDR3 DNA reads TGTGCCAGCAGCCCGAGTAAAAACACTGAAGCTTTCTTT.

This clone was observed a few times. The chain uses TRBV28 and TRBJ1-2; TRBD1 matches 7 bases. Unmatched junction bases numbered 3, after V lost 6 bases and J lost 2 bases. This CDR3 comprises 13 residues. Germline lookup yields CDR1 MDHEN and CDR2 SYDVKM. The CDR3 sequence: CASSETGNYGYTF. In nucleotides, the CDR3 is TGTGCCAGCAGCGAGACAGGGAACTATGGCTACACCTTC.

The V and J genes are TRBV18 and TRBJ2-2; maybe TRBD2 (5 bases). Deletions cut 6 bases from V and 5 bases from J, with 10 bases between. The CDR3 length is 13 residues. In germline, CDR1 is KGHSH, CDR2 LQKENI. CDR3 amino acids: CASSGEGTGELFF. The DNA for the CDR3 is TGTGCCAGCTCGGGAGAAGGAACCGGGGAGCTGTTTTTT.

The chain links TRBV19 to TRBJ2-1; 7 bases match TRBD1. This CDR3 comprises 14 residues. V lost 10 bases to trimming and J lost 5 bases; unmatched junction nucleotides: 11. The germline CDR1 and CDR2 sequences are LNHDA and SQIVND (reference sequence). CDR3 region: CATGEEGANNEQFF. The CDR3 DNA follows: TGTGCCACCGGGGAAGAGGGGGCTAACAATGAGCAGTTCTTC.

The chain's CDR3 is CAISEGGGYSYEQYF. CDR3 in DNA: TGTGCCATCAGTGAGGGGGGCGGCTACTCCTACGAGCAGTACTTC. The gene calls are TRBV10-3 and TRBJ2-7, with D possibly matching TRBD1 (6 bases). Deletions cut 2 bases from V and 0 bases from J, with 11 bases between. The CDR3 extends over 15 amino acids. CDR1 and CDR2 (germline): ENHRY, SYGVKD.

The chain is built from TRBV10-3 and TRBJ1-1, with 7 bases identical to TRBD1. The CDR3 covers 14 residues. Per the germline V gene, CDR1 is ENHRY and CDR2 is SYGVKD. Trimming took 2 bases from V and 8 from J; bases not matched to a gene: 8. The CDR3: CAISEPLTGLEAFF. The CDR3 DNA sequence: TGTGCCATCAGTGAGCCCCTGACAGGGCTCGAAGCTTTCTTT.

This clone occurred a few times. The chain joins TRBV5-6 to TRBJ1-1; TRBD1 might be the D (6 bases). Trimming removed 1 base at V and 4 bases at J, with 11 bases between. CDR3 length: 14 amino acids. Germline V gene sequence: CDR1 SGHDT, CDR2 YYEEEE. CDR3 residues: CASSLRGASTEAFF. In nucleotides, the CDR3 is TGTGCCAGCAGCTTGCGGGGGGCAAGCACTGAAGCTTTCTTT.

This rearrangement joins TRBV4-1 to TRBJ1-3; 7 nucleotides agree with TRBD1. Germline CDR1 is MGHRA and CDR2 is YSYEKL. Trimming took 1 base from V and 2 from J; bases not matched to a gene: 8. CDR3 size: 17 residues. The CDR3 nucleotides read TGCGCCAGCAGCCAAGCGGATAGGGGGCCCACTGGAAACACCATATATTTT. It codes for CASSQADRGPTGNTIYF.

The rearrangement uses TRBV19 and TRBJ1-2; a weak D match, TRBD1 (5 bases). Trimming shortened V by 5 bases and J by 4 bases, and 8 bases separated the two germline ends. Germline V gives CDR1 LNHDA, CDR2 SQIVND (reference sequence). This CDR3 has 12 residues. The CDR3 reads CASSGQGYGYTF. The CDR3, as DNA: TGTGCCAGTAGTGGCCAGGGCTATGGCTACACCTTC.

This sequence joins TRBV2 and TRBJ1-5; 10 bases are shared with TRBD1. Germline CDR1 and CDR2: SNHLY and FYNNEI. J gave up 4 bases and V 6 bases, and 0 bases lay outside the gene matches. The CDR3 is 13 residues long. The CDR3 DNA sequence: TGTGCCAGCAGGGGACAGGGGAATCAGCCCCAGCATTTT. The encoded protein is CASRGQGNQPQHF.

The chain has TRBV6-6 and TRBJ2-5; D perhaps matches TRBD2 (5 bases). In germline, CDR1 is MNHNY, CDR2 SVGAGI (reference sequence). The V gene lost 2 bases and the J gene lost 5 bases, with 18 bases spanning the gap. This CDR3 is 16 amino acids long. The CDR3 spells CASSYPMTGRGETQYF. CDR3 coding DNA: TGTGCCAGCAGTTACCCTATGACTGGGAGAGGGGAGACCCAGTACTTC.

The V gene is TRBV21-1, the J gene TRBJ2-3; the table's D call, TRBD1, was not checked against the DNA. TRBV21-1 is reported as a pseudogene. The CDR3 length is 17 residues. The DNA for the CDR3 is TGTGCCAGCAGCAAAGGTCCGGGACAGGGTCAACCAGATACGCAGTATTTT. The encoded protein is CASSKGPGQGQPDTQYF.

This clone has more than one count but fewer than ten. The chain employs TRBV28 and TRBJ1-1; possible D gene TRBD1, 6 bases. CDR3 size: 15 residues. Trimming left V 4 bases short and J 2 bases short, with 14 bases between. Germline-derived CDR1 and CDR2 are MDHEN and SYDVKM. The CDR3 here is CASSSPGESNTEAFF. For the CDR3, the DNA is TGTGCCAGCAGTTCTCCAGGGGAATCTAACACTGAAGCTTTCTTT.

The gene calls are TRBV6-5 and TRBJ1-5, with D hard to call. In germline, CDR1 is MNHEY, CDR2 SVGAGI. The CDR3 covers 13 residues. With 8 bases removed from V and 3 bases from J, the gap between germline ends came to 11 bases. Written as DNA, the CDR3 is TGTGCCAGCGCTAGCAGCCCCAATCAGCCCCAGCATTTT. It encodes CASASSPNQPQHF.

This rearrangement joins TRBV5-1 to TRBJ1-1; D is unclear. V dropped 0 bases and J dropped 1 base, with 16 bases sitting between them. The CDR3 has 17 residues. Germline V CDR1 and CDR2: SGHRS, YFSETQ. The CDR3 nucleotides are TGCGCCAGCAGCTTGGTTGTCAAATCGAACGGGAACACTGAAGCTTTCTTT. Protein sequence: CASSLVVKSNGNTEAFF.

This rearrangement joins TRBV27 to TRBJ2-7; tentatively, D is TRBD2 (5 bases). V was clipped by 4 bases and J by 4 bases, with 11 bases between them. This CDR3 has 13 residues. Germline values: CDR1 MNHEY, CDR2 SMNVEV (reference sequence). The CDR3 bases are TGTGCCAGCAGTTACGGAGCGGAGTACGAGCAGTACTTC. It encodes CASSYGAEYEQYF.